These 5 T cell receptor beta chains came from one sample sequenced in a study of blood T cells in healthy people across ages. Together with a sample-barcoded 5' primer, a J-beta primer mix was included in a second PCR lasting roughly 6 to 12 cycles. TCRdb called the 5' RACE reads again in MiXCR, with one record for every CDR3 protein. The data contain over 1.5 million distinct CDR3 sequences, around 50% of them seen just once; the ten biggest clones take up approximately 2.1%. The specimen was blood. Receptors originate from a middle-aged woman in good health.

This chain connects TRBV15 to TRBJ1-5; D is undetermined. Per the germline V gene, CDR1 is LNHNV and CDR2 is YYDKDF (reference sequence). This CDR3 is built from 16 residues. The ends were cut back, 3 bases at V and 5 bases at J, with 17 bases in the middle. CDR3 nucleotides: TGTGCCACCAGCAGCTCTTGGACTGTCGGGGATCAGCCCCAGCATTTT. Amino acids: CATSSSWTVGDQPQHF. Based on the CDR3 plus reference TRBV15 and TRBJ1-5, the full variable domain is DAMVIQNPRYQVTQFGKPVTLSCSQTLNHNVMYWYQQKSSQAPKLLFHYYDKDFNNEADTPDNFQSRRPNTSFCFLDIRSPGLGDTAMYLCATSSSWTVGDQPQHFGDGTRLSIL.

The CDR3, as DNA: TGCGCCAGCAGCCGCGGGGGCCTAAGCTCCTACAATGAGCAGTTCTTC. This encodes CASSRGGLSSYNEQFF. This sequence joins TRBV5-1 and TRBJ2-1; the D gene is possibly TRBD2 (7 bases). The V end lost 4 bases, the J end lost 0 bases, and 14 bases lay between the germline ends. The V gene's germline CDR1 is SGHRS and CDR2 YFSETQ. The CDR3 consists of 16 residues.

This clonotype was counted between two and nine times. A read error is possible here, since a much larger clone lies one base away. The gene calls are TRBV7-2 and TRBJ2-7; 9 bases align to TRBD1. This CDR3 is 14 amino acids long. Germline loops: CDR1 SGHTA, CDR2 FQGNSA. CDR3 protein: CASSPRDRAYGQYF. CDR3 DNA sequence: TGTGCCAGCAGCCCCCGGGACAGGGCCTACGGGCAGTACTTC.

The chain is built from TRBV27 and TRBJ2-4, with TRBD1 as a possible D gene (6 bases). Germline CDR1 and CDR2: MNHEY and SMNVEV (reference sequence). The CDR3 has 18 residues. V was trimmed by 5 bases and J by 0 bases, leaving 20 bases between them. CDR3 in DNA: TGTGCCAGCAGTCCCCTTGGGGGCCGTATGCTAGCCAAAAACATTCAGTACTTC. Translation gives CASSPLGGRMLAKNIQYF.

The chain has TRBV29-1 and TRBJ2-5; D remains unclear. The CDR3 is made up of 12 amino acids. The V gene lost 1 base and the J gene lost 11 bases, with 14 bases spanning the gap. Germline V gene sequence: CDR1 SQVTM, CDR2 ANQGSEA. The CDR3 sequence: CSVEGSSYVQYF. The CDR3 DNA reads TGCAGCGTTGAAGGATCTTCCTACGTGCAGTACTTC.